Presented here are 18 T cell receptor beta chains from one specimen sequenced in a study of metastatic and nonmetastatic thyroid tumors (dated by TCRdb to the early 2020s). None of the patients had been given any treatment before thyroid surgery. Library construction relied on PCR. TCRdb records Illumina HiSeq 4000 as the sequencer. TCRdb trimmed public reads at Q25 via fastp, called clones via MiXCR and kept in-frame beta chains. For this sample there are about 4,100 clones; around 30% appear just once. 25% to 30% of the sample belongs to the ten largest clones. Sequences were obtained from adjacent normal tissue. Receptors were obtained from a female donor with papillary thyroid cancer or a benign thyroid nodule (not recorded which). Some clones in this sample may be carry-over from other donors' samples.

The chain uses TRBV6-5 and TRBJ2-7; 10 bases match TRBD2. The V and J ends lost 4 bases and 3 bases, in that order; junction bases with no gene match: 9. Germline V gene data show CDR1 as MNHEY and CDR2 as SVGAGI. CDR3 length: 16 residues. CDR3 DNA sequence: TGTGCCAGCAGTTCGCCCCGGACTAGCGGACACTACGAGCAGTACTTC. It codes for CASSSPRTSGHYEQYF.

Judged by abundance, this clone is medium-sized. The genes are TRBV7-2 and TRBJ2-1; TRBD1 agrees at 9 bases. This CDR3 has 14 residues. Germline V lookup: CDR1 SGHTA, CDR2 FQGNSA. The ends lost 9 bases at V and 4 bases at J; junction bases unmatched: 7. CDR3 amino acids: CARGRDRVYNEQFF. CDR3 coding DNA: TGTGCCAGAGGACGGGACAGGGTGTACAATGAGCAGTTCTTC.

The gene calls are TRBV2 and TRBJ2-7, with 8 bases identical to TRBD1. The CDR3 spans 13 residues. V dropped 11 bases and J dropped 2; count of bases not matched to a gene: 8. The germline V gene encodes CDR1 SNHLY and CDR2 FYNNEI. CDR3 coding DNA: TGTGCCCGACGAGACAGGGGAACCTACGAGCAGTACTTC. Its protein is CARRDRGTYEQYF.

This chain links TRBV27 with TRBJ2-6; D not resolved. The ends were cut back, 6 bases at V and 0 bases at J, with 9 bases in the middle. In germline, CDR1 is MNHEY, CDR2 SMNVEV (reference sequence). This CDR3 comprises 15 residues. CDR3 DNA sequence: TGTGCCAGCAGCCGCCGGAGCTCTGGGGCCAACGTCCTGACTTTC. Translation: CASSRRSSGANVLTF.

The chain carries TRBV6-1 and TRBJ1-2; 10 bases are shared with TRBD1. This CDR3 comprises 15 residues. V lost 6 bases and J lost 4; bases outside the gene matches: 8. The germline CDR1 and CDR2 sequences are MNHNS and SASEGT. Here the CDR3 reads CASRVQGQGTYGYTF. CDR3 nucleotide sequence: TGTGCCAGCAGGGTACAGGGACAGGGGACCTATGGCTACACCTTC.

The CDR3 sequence: CASSLWGVNEQFF. The CDR3 bases are TGTGCCAGCAGCTTATGGGGTGTCAATGAGCAGTTCTTC. J is TRBJ2-1 and V is TRBV7-3, with D unclear. From germline, CDR1 is SGHTA and CDR2 FQGTGA. The ends were cut back, 2 bases at V and 6 bases at J, with 8 bases in the middle. There are 13 residues in the CDR3. The full variable domain, its missing parts supplied by reference TRBV7-3 and TRBJ2-1, is GAGVSQTPSNKVTEKGKYVELRCDPISGHTALYWYRQSLGQGPEFLIYFQGTGAADDSGLPNDRFFAVRPEGSVSTLKIQRTERGDSAVYLCASSLWGVNEQFFGPGTRLTVL.

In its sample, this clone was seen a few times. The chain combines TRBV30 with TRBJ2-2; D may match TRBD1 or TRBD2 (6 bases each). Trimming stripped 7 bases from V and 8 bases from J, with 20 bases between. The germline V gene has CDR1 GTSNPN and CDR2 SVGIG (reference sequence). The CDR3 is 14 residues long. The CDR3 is CASSRVGGTGELFF. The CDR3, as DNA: TGTGCCTCCAGCCGGGTCGGAGGGACAGGGGAGCTGTTTTTT.

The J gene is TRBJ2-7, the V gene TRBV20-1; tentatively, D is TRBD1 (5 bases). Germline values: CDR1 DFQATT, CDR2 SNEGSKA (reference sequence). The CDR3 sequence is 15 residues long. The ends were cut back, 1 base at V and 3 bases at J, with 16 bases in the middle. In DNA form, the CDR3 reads TGCAGTGCTAGAGGGCCTGACAGTATTGACTACGAGCAGTACTTC. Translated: CSARGPDSIDYEQYF.

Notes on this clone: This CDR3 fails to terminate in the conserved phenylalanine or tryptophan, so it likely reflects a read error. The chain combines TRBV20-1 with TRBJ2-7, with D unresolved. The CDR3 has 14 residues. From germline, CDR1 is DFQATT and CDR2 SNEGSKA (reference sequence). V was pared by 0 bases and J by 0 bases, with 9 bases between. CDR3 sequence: CSARDLVSSYEQYI. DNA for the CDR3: TGCAGTGCTAGAGATCTTGTGAGCTCCTACGAGCAGTACATC.

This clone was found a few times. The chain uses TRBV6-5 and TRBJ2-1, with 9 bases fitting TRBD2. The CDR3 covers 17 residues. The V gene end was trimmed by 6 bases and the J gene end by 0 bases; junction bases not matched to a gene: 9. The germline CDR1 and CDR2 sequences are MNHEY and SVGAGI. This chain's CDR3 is CASSRSSGGTSYNEQFF. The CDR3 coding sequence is TGTGCCAGCAGCCGGTCGAGCGGGGGGACCTCCTACAATGAGCAGTTCTTC.

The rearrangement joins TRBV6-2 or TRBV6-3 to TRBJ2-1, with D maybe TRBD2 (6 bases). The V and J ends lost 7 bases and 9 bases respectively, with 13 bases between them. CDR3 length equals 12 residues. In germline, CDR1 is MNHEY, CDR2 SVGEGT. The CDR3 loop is CASTRLGREQFF. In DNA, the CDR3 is TGTGCCAGCACCAGACTAGGCCGTGAGCAGTTCTTC.

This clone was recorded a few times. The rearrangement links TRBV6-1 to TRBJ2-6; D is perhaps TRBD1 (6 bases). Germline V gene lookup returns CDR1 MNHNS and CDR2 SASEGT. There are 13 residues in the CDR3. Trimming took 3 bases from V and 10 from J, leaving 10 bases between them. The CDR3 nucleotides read TGTGCCAGCAGTGACTTAGGGGGTAACGTCCTGACTTTC. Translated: CASSDLGGNVLTF.

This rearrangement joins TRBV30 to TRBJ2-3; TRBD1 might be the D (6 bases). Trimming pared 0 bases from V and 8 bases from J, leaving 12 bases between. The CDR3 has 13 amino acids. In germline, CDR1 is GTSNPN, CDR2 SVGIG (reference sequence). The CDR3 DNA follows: TGTGCCTGGAGTGTACAGGGTAGTTCTACGCAGTATTTT. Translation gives CAWSVQGSSTQYF.

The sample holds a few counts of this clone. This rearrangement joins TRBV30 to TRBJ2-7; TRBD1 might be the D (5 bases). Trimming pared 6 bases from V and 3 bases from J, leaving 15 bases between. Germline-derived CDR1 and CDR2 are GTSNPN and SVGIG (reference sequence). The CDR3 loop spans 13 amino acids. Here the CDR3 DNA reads TGTGCCTGTAAGGGGTTCAGGAGCTACGAGCAGTACTTC. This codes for CACKGFRSYEQYF.

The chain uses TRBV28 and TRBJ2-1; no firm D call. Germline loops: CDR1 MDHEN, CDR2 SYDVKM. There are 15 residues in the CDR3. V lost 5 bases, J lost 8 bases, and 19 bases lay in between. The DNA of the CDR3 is TGTGCCAGCAGTCAGCCCAGCGCCTCCGCTGATGAGCAGTTCTTC. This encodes CASSQPSASADEQFF.

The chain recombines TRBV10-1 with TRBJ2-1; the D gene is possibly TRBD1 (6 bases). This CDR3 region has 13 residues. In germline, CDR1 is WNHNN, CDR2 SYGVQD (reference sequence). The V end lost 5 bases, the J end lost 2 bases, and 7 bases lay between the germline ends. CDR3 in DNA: TGCGCCAGCAGTCAGGGGACCTACAATGAGCAGTTCTTC. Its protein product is CASSQGTYNEQFF.

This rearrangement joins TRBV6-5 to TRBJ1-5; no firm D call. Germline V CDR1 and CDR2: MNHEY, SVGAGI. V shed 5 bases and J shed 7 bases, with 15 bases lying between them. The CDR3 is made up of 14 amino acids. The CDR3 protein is CASSTLGRPQPQHF. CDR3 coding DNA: TGTGCCAGCAGTACTCTCGGACGGCCGCAGCCCCAGCATTTT.

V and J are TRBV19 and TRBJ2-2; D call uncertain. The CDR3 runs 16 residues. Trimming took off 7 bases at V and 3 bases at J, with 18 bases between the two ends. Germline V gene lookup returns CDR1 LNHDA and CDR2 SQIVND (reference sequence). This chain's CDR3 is CASNPRGDSDTGELFF. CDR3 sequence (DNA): TGTGCCAGTAACCCTCGTGGGGATTCGGACACCGGGGAGCTGTTTTTT.